This T cell receptor (beta chain) was obtained from a study of metastatic and nonmetastatic thyroid tumors. Turning to the study itself: Comparative analysis of repertoires was undertaken across blood and tumor or nodule tissue obtained from malignant and benign thyroid patients.

In the source study's methods: Clinicopathological groups supplied CDR3 differences that were used to build a distant-metastasis classifier for papillary thyroid cancer. TCRdb re-called the PCR reads through MiXCR. TCRdb assigned the V and J calls; the authors' analysis was not used. This sample has around 59,000 clones, with 15% to 20% found just once. V was clipped by 8 bases and J by 6 bases; unmatched bases: 13. CDR1 is MDHEN and CDR2 is SYDVKM in the germline V gene. CDR3 length: 14 amino acids. Prior to thyroid surgery, none of the patients had received any treatment. This clone was seen many times.

The receptor was derived from a male donor with papillary thyroid cancer or a benign thyroid nodule (not recorded which). Some clones in this sample may be carry-over from other donors' samples. The chain has TRBV28 and TRBJ2-7, with 7 nucleotides matching TRBD2. The sequencing input was blood. CDR3 bases: TGTGCCAGCTACCCCCGGGGGGTCCCCGGCGAGCAGTACTTC. Residues: CASYPRGVPGEQYF. The whole variable domain, filled in from reference TRBV28 and TRBJ2-7, reads DVKVTQSSRYLVKRTGEKVFLECVQDMDHENMFWYRQDPGLGLRLIYFSYDVKMKEKGDIPEGYSVSREKKERFSLILESASTNQTSMYLCASYPRGVPGEQYFGPGTRLTVT.